This T cell receptor (beta chain) was retrieved from a study of T cells in Graves' hyperthyroidism and ophthalmopathy (dated by TCRdb to the late 2010s). Study-wide context: Peripheral blood samples were taken at initial diagnosis, before any treatment was given. Following sampling, methimazole starting at 30 mg daily was given to hyperthyroidism patients, and high-dose intravenous methylprednisolone was given to ophthalmopathy patients. The paper describes TCR Vbeta CDR3 sequencing of 140 or so peripheral blood samples, made up of roughly 45 ophthalmopathy patients, approximately 76 hyperthyroidism patients and 17 progressor patients. Whether ophthalmopathy could be predicted prospectively was tested in an independent validation cohort made up of roughly 20 hyperthyroidism patients plus 17 patients who later progressed to ophthalmopathy. In over five Graves' hyperthyroidism patients, the study also compared T-cell repertoires from thyroid tissue with T-cell repertoires from blood. For training and testing, the roughly 97 patients in the discovery cohort were randomly divided in a 7:3 ratio. TCR V-J signatures able to tell the groups apart were searched for in a discovery cohort of 90 to 100 patients, of whom about 40 had Graves' ophthalmopathy and 55 to 65 had stable Graves' hyperthyroidism. The research as a whole found: Ophthalmopathy was separated from stable hyperthyroidism by a 13 V-J signature model, with over 85% sensitivity and approximately 84% specificity obtained in cross-validation and 80%/75% obtained in testing. Most expanded thyroid clonotypes (frequency above 0.001) were also detected in blood, a finding suggesting that blood repertoires may reflect thyroid immune responses. Sample size was not statistically predetermined, and blinding of investigators to group allocation was not performed. In validation, the model predicted progression to ophthalmopathy a median of about 6.5 months before onset, with roughly 70% sensitivity and roughly 79% specificity.

Ophthalmopathy patients had moderately to severely active disease, with a Clinical Activity Score of 3 or more, a NOSPECS grade of 4 or more, and a disease duration of less than 3 months. Exclusion was applied to patients with uncontrolled infections, other autoimmune diseases, pregnancy or lactation. Diagnoses were based on clinical symptoms, serum thyroxine and TRAb, thyroid ultrasound and orbital computed tomography. Ficoll-Paque density gradient centrifugation was used to isolate PBMCs from approximately 11 ml of fresh peripheral blood. Total RNA was extracted with Trizol reagent, and quality was checked on an Agilent 2100 Bioanalyzer. The CDR3 goes from the cysteine to the phenylalanine over 11 residues. Here the CDR3 DNA is all that survives: 33 bases in frame from base 1. From a lookup of the germline V gene, CDR1 and CDR2 are SQVTM and ANQGSEA. V is cut by 7 bases and J by 3 bases, and the space between the germline ends is 10 bases.

The TCR beta CDR3 regions were amplified from the RNA transcripts. A first-round RT-PCR of the TCR CDR3 used the HTBI primer set with the Qiagen OneStep RT-PCR kit. Libraries were constructed in a second round of multiplex PCR, after which size selection and purification were carried out. Paired-end sequencing of the libraries was performed with 100 bp reads on an Illumina HiSeq2000. Per the original workflow: Raw data were processed with SOAPnuke, discarding reads with adapters, uncalled bases, mean Phred below 15, or no exact constant-primer or identifier match. COPE v1.2.5 was used to merge the high-quality paired reads, and each unique nucleotide sequence was defined as a clonotype. MiTCR v1.1 was used to align the clonotypes against IMGT TRBV, TRBD and TRBJ reference segments. The analysis was restricted to V-J combinations with a frequency above 0.0001, which together covered 98% to 99.2% of the repertoires. The TCS score was defined as the ratio of F50 (clonal expansion) to E x V (chaos), calculated using BLOSUM62-based TCRdist between CDR3 peptides within each V-J. Welch's t-statistics and random forest reduced approximately 520 V-J features to fewer than 15, which were used in a naive Bayes classifier (R e1071). Using fastp trimming at Q25 and MiXCR clonotype assembly, TCRdb reanalyzed the public sequencing data and kept in-frame beta chains. CDR3 protein duplicates are merged, each entry listing the most common genes and DNA. TCRdb assigned the V and J calls; the authors' analysis was not used. The sample table records hundreds of thousands of distinct CDR3 sequences; about 22% of these occur just once. The top ten clones comprise 45% to 55% of the sample.

Turning to this clonotype: Its antigen is unknown. One base away there is no much larger clone; base qualities are not given.

The TCR sequence derives from a woman aged 70-85 years with Graves' ophthalmopathy. The sequence links TRBV29-1 to TRBJ2-7; no D gene is confidently identified. Sample: blood. The CDR3 in this case is CSAGSDYEQYF. Read as DNA, the sequence is TGCAGCGCAGGCTCAGACTACGAGCAGTACTTC.